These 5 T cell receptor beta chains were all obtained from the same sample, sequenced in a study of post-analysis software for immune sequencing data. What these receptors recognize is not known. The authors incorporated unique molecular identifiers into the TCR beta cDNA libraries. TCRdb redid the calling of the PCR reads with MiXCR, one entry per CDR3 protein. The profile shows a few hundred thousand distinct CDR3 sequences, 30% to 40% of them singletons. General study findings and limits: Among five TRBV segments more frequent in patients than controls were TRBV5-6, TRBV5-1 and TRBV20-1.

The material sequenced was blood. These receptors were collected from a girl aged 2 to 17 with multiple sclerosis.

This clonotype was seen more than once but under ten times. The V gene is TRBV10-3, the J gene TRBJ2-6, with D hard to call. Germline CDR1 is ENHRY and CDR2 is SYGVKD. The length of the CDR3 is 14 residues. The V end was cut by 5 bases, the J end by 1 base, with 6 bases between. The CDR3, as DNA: TGTGCCATCAGTTTAGGTTCTGGGGCCAACGTCCTGACTTTC. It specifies CAISLGSGANVLTF.

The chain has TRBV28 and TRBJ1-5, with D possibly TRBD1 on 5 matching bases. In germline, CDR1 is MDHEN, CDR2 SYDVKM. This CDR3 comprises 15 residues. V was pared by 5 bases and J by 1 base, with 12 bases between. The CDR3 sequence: CASSDGQFSNQPQHF. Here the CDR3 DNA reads TGTGCCAGCAGTGACGGACAATTCAGCAATCAGCCCCAGCATTTT. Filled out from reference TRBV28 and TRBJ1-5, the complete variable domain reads DVKVTQSSRYLVKRTGEKVFLECVQDMDHENMFWYRQDPGLGLRLIYFSYDVKMKEKGDIPEGYSVSREKKERFSLILESASTNQTSMYLCASSDGQFSNQPQHFGDGTRLSIL.

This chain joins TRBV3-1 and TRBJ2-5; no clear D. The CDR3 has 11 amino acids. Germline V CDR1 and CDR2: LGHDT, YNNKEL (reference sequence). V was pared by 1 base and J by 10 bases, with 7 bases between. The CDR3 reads CASSQVLDQYF. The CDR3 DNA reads TGTGCCAGCAGCCAAGTGTTGGACCAGTACTTC.

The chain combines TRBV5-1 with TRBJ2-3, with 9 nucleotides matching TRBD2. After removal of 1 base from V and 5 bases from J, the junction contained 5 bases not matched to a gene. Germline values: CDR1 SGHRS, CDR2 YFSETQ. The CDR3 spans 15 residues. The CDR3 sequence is CASSLSGGTGDTQYF. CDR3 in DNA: TGCGCCAGCAGCTTGAGCGGGGGGACCGGAGATACGCAGTATTTT.

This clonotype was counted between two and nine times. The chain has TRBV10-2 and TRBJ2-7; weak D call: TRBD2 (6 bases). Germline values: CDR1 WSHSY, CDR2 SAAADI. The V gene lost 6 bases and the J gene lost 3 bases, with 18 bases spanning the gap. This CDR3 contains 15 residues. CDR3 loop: CASSPMGLEDYEQYF. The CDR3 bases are TGCGCCAGCAGCCCTATGGGACTTGAAGACTACGAGCAGTACTTC.